Presented here are 2 T cell receptor beta chains from one specimen sequenced in a study of blood T cell repertoires in COVID-19 (dated by TCRdb to 2019 to 2021). To prepare the library, the immunoSEQ multiplex PCR assay was applied. The immuneACCESS repertoire file appears here via TCRdb, limited to in-frame rearrangements. These files lack a portion of the clones; in checked studies, under half of the deficit traces to unresolved V genes, and the cause of the others is not known. This sample has 190,000 or so clones in its table, and 80% to 90% of those were observed once. Approximately 6.2% of the sample is taken by the ten largest. Sequences were obtained from peripheral blood. These receptors all stem from a man aged 55-75 years who had recovered from COVID-19.

This clone turned up a few times. V and J are TRBV18 and TRBJ1-2; the match to TRBD1 covers 9 bases. From germline, CDR1 is KGHSH and CDR2 LQKENI. Trimming took 5 bases from V and 2 from J; bases not matched to a gene: 3. CDR3 length: 14 residues. The CDR3 nucleotides read TGTGCCAGCTCATCCACAGGGGGCAACTATGGCTACACCTTC. Its protein product is CASSSTGGNYGYTF. Supplemented by reference TRBV18 and TRBJ1-2, the full variable domain reads NAGVMQNPRHLVRRRGQEARLRCSPMKGHSHVYWYRQLPEEGLKFMVYLQKENIIDESGMPKERFSAEFPKEGPSILRIQQVVRGDSAAYFCASSSTGGNYGYTFGSGTRLTVV.

This clone was picked up one time. This chain joins TRBV6-5 and TRBJ1-1, with D uncertain. Germline CDR1 is MNHEY and CDR2 is SVGAGI. The CDR3 covers 14 residues. The germline V and J ends were trimmed by 5 bases and 5 bases, with 15 bases remaining between them. The DNA for the CDR3 is TGTGCCAGCAGTCTGGACGGGGTAAGAACTGAAGCTTTCTTT. This translates into CASSLDGVRTEAFF.